Below, one T cell receptor (beta chain) is given with its context. The source of the sample is a study of CXCR3-negative and CXCR3-positive naive CD8 T cells. Germline CDR1 reads SEHNR; CDR2 reads FQNEAQ (reference sequence). The CDR3 is made up of 14 amino acids. Researchers prepared the TRB cDNA libraries using 5' RACE with UMI labels. TCRdb reanalyzed the 5' RACE reads and collapses them to one entry per CDR3 protein, without DNA. This table lists around 52,000 distinct CDR3 sequences. The V gene is TRBV7-9, the J gene TRBJ1-1; TCRdb returns TRBD1, unconfirmable since there is no DNA. The sequence was obtained from a human donor in good health. Some clones in this sample may be carry-over from other donors' samples. Sequencing was done on a sample of memory CD8+ T cells from blood. The chain's CDR3 is CASSLIRTGPEAFF. The whole variable domain, filled in from reference TRBV7-9 and TRBJ1-1, reads DTGVSQNPRHKITKRGQNVTFRCDPISEHNRLYWYRQTLGQGPEFLTYFQNEAQLEKSRLLSDRFSAERPKGSFSTLEIQRTEQGDSAMYLCASSLIRTGPEAFFGQGTRLTVV.